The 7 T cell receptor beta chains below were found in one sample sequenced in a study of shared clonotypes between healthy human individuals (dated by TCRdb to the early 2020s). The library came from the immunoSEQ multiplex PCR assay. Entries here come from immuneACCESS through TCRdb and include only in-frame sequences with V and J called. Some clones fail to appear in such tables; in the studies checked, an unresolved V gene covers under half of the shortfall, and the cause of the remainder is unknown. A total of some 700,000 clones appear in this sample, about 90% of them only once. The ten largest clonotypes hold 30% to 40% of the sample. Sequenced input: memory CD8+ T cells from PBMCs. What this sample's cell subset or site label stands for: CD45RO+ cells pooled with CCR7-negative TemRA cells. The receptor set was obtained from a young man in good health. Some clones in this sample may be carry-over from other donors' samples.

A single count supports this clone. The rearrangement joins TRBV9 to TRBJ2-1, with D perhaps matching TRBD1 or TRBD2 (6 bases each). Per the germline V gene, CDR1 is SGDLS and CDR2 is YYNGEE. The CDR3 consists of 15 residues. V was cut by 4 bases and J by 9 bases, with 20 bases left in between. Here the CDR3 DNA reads TGTGCCAGCAGCATCGGGGGCTCCCAAGTAGGTGAGCAGTTCTTC. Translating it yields CASSIGGSQVGEQFF.

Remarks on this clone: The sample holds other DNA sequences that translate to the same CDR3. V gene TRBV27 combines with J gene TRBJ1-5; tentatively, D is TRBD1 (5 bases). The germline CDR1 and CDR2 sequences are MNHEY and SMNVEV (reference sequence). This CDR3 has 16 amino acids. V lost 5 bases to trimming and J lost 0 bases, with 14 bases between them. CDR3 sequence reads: CASSPSQGHSNQPQHF. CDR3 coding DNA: TGTGCCAGCAGTCCCTCCCAGGGCCATAGCAATCAGCCCCAGCATTTT.

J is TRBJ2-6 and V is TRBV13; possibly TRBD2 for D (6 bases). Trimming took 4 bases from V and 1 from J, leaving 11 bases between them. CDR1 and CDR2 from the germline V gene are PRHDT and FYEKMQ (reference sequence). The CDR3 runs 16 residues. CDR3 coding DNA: TGTGCCAGCAGCTCATGGGGACTGTCTGGGGCCAACGTCCTGACTTTC. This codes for CASSSWGLSGANVLTF.

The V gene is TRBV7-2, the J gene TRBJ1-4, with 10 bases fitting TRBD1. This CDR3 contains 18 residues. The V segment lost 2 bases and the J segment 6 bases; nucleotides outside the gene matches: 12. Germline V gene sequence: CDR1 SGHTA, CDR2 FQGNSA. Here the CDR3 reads CASSLHYLPGQGHEKLFF. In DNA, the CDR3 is TGTGCCAGCAGCTTACATTACTTACCGGGACAGGGGCATGAAAAACTGTTTTTT. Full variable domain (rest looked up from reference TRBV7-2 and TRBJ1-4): GAGVSQSPSNKVTEKGKDVELRCDPISGHTALYWYRQSLGQGLEFLIYFQGNSAPDKSGLPSDRFSAERTGGSVSTLTIQRTQQEDSAVYLCASSLHYLPGQGHEKLFFGSGTQLSVL.

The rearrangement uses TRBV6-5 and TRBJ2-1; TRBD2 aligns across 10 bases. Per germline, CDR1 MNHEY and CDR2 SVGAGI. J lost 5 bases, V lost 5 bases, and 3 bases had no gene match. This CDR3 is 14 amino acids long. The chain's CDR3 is CASSPGTSDNEQFF. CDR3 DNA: TGTGCCAGCAGTCCCGGGACTAGCGACAATGAGCAGTTCTTC.

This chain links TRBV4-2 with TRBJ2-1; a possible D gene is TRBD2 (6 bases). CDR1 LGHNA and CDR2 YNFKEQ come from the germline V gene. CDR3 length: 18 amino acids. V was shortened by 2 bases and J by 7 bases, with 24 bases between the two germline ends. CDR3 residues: CASSQPAFGLSASNEQFF. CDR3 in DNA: TGTGCCAGCAGCCAACCCGCCTTTGGACTAAGCGCCTCAAATGAGCAGTTCTTC.

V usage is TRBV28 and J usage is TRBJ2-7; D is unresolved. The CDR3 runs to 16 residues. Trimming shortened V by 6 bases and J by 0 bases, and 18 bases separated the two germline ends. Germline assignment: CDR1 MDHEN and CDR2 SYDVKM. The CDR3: CASSQLINSFSYEQYF. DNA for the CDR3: TGTGCCAGCAGCCAACTAATAAACAGTTTCTCCTACGAGCAGTACTTC.